These 20 T cell receptor beta chains were sequenced from one sample in a study of blood T cell repertoires in COVID-19. Libraries were prepared by immunoSEQ multiplex PCR; TCRdb keeps only in-frame clonotypes and omits some of them. In the table there are 400,000 to 500,000 clones, 88% of which are singletons. Specimen: PBMCs or T cells enriched from blood (not recorded which). The receptors originated from a woman aged 18 to 35 who had been exposed to COVID-19.

V gene TRBV10-3 combines with J gene TRBJ2-7; TRBD1 matches at 7 bases. CDR1 and CDR2 (germline): ENHRY, SYGVKD. The CDR3 runs to 14 residues. V was pared by 4 bases and J by 5 bases, with 8 bases of the junction left unmatched. CDR3 amino acids: CAISVRDSLDEQYF. In nucleotides, the CDR3 is TGTGCCATCAGTGTCCGGGACAGCCTGGACGAGCAGTACTTC.

The J gene is TRBJ1-6, the V gene TRBV25-1, with a possible D match to TRBD1 (5 bases). The CDR3 has 14 residues. Germline CDR1 reads MGHDK; CDR2 reads SYGVNS. With 6 bases removed from V and 5 bases from J, the gap between germline ends came to 11 bases. DNA of the CDR3: TGTGCCAGCAGGGCTGGGACTAATAATTCACCCCTCCACTTT. Translation: CASRAGTNNSPLHF. Together with reference TRBV25-1 and TRBJ1-6, the CDR3 gives the full variable domain: EADIYQTPRYLVIGTGKKITLECSQTMGHDKMYWYQQDPGMELHLIHYSYGVNSTEKGDLSSESTVSRIRTEHFPLTLESARPSHTSQYLCASRAGTNNSPLHFGNGTRLTVT.

V usage is TRBV6-4 and J usage is TRBJ2-3; 7 bases fit TRBD2. There are 13 residues in the CDR3. Germline CDR1 and CDR2: MRHNA and SNTAGT. V was pared by 5 bases and J by 10 bases, with 9 bases of the junction left unmatched. In nucleotides, the CDR3 is TGTGCCAGCAGTCCTCTGGCGGGGGATGCGCAGTATTTT. It translates to CASSPLAGDAQYF.

This clone was seen just once. The V gene is TRBV7-2, the J gene TRBJ2-1; 11 nucleotides match TRBD2. V was pared by 4 bases and J by 8 bases, with 7 bases of the junction left unmatched. This CDR3 is built from 15 residues. Germline assignment: CDR1 SGHTA and CDR2 FQGNSA. The CDR3 reads CASSSEGLAAHEQFF. The CDR3 bases are TGTGCCAGCAGCTCAGAGGGACTAGCGGCACATGAGCAGTTCTTC. Based on the CDR3 plus reference TRBV7-2 and TRBJ2-1, the full variable domain is GAGVSQSPSNKVTEKGKDVELRCDPISGHTALYWYRQSLGQGLEFLIYFQGNSAPDKSGLPSDRFSAERTGGSVSTLTIQRTQQEDSAVYLCASSSEGLAAHEQFFGPGTRLTVL.

The sample holds a few counts of this clone. The V and J genes are TRBV28 and TRBJ2-5; TRBD2 matches 10 bases. Germline-derived CDR1 and CDR2 are MDHEN and SYDVKM. After removal of 3 bases from V and 5 bases from J, the junction contained 9 bases not matched to a gene. This CDR3 is 16 amino acids long. This CDR3 is CASSFPGLAILETQYF. CDR3 bases: TGTGCCAGCAGTTTCCCGGGACTAGCGATCCTCGAGACCCAGTACTTC.

The genes are TRBV24-1 and TRBJ2-7; 7 nucleotides match TRBD2. J was trimmed by 3 bases and V by 5 bases; bases with no gene match: 12. The CDR3 length is 16 residues. Per germline, CDR1 KGHDR and CDR2 SFDVKD. The CDR3 bases are TGTGCCACCAGTGGGCCGAGCGGGGATGGGGACTACGAGCAGTACTTC. The encoded protein is CATSGPSGDGDYEQYF.

The rearrangement uses TRBV28 and TRBJ2-2; 10 nucleotides agree with TRBD2. Per germline, CDR1 MDHEN and CDR2 SYDVKM. The CDR3 runs 13 residues. With 9 bases clipped from V and 8 bases from J, the junction kept 6 bases outside the gene matches. The CDR3 is CASRTSGGGELFF. CDR3 DNA sequence: TGTGCCAGTCGGACTAGCGGTGGGGGGGAGCTGTTTTTT. Using reference TRBV28 and TRBJ2-2 for the parts outside the CDR3, the full variable domain is DVKVTQSSRYLVKRTGEKVFLECVQDMDHENMFWYRQDPGLGLRLIYFSYDVKMKEKGDIPEGYSVSREKKERFSLILESASTNQTSMYLCASRTSGGGELFFGEGSRLTVL.

V is TRBV19 and J is TRBJ1-1; possibly TRBD1 for D (5 bases). Germline V lookup: CDR1 LNHDA, CDR2 SQIVND (reference sequence). Trimming took 6 bases from V and 6 from J, leaving 14 bases between them. The length of the CDR3 is 13 residues. CDR3 region: CASRAATVAEAFF. The CDR3 DNA reads TGTGCCAGTAGGGCAGCGACAGTCGCTGAAGCTTTCTTT.

The chain has TRBV6-4 and TRBJ2-1, with D maybe TRBD2 (6 bases). Germline loops: CDR1 MRHNA, CDR2 SNTAGT. The CDR3 is 14 residues long. Deletions cut 7 bases from V and 5 bases from J, with 15 bases between. CDR3 coding DNA: TGTGCCAGCACCCCCGGGCGGGGAAACAATGAGCAGTTCTTC. It translates to CASTPGRGNNEQFF.

The gene calls are TRBV28 and TRBJ1-3; no clear D. CDR1 is MDHEN, CDR2 SYDVKM, per germline. The V and J ends lost 3 bases and 3 bases respectively, with 6 bases between them. This CDR3 comprises 13 residues. The CDR3 nucleotides read TGTGCCAGCAGTTTCCTCCTTGGAAACACCATATATTTT. This sequence encodes CASSFLLGNTIYF.

The rearrangement joins TRBV7-9 to TRBJ1-4; 7 nucleotides line up with TRBD1. Germline loops: CDR1 SEHNR, CDR2 FQNEAQ (reference sequence). This CDR3 has 15 amino acids. J gave up 5 bases and V 3 bases, and 6 bases lay outside the gene matches. As DNA, the CDR3 is TGTGCCAGCAGCTTCTCTGGGACAGAAAATGAAAAACTGTTTTTT. Its translation is CASSFSGTENEKLFF.

V and J are TRBV7-2 and TRBJ2-1; D is perhaps TRBD2 (6 bases). Trimming cost V 2 bases and J 1 base, with 15 bases left between them. Germline V gives CDR1 SGHTA, CDR2 FQGNSA. This CDR3 spans 17 amino acids. In nucleotides, the CDR3 is TGTGCCAGCAGCTTATTGGGGCTAGCGAGTTCCTACAATGAGCAGTTCTTC. Its translation is CASSLLGLASSYNEQFF.

The chain couples TRBV18 to TRBJ2-7; no clear D gene. V dropped 2 bases and J dropped 3 bases, with 17 bases sitting between them. There are 16 residues in the CDR3. Germline V gene data show CDR1 as KGHSH and CDR2 as LQKENI. CDR3 DNA sequence: TGTGCCAGCTCACCATCTAGTACCTCCGTGGGCTACGAGCAGTACTTC. Translating it yields CASSPSSTSVGYEQYF.

The CDR3 sequence is CASREGQETQYF. The DNA for the CDR3 is TGTGCCAGCAGAGAGGGCCAAGAGACCCAGTACTTC. This chain links TRBV12-3 or TRBV12-4 with TRBJ2-5, with TRBD2 as a possible D gene (5 bases). The CDR3 loop spans 12 amino acids. Trimming stripped 6 bases from V and 1 base from J, with 6 bases between.

The chain has TRBV10-3 and TRBJ2-7, with 9 bases matching TRBD2. V was clipped by 0 bases and J by 2 bases; unmatched bases: 5. Germline CDR1 and CDR2: ENHRY and SYGVKD. The CDR3 consists of 16 residues. Here the CDR3 reads CAISESLLAGAYEQYF. The CDR3 nucleotides are TGTGCCATCAGTGAGTCGCTACTAGCGGGTGCCTACGAGCAGTACTTC.

The V and J genes are TRBV3-1 (or the pseudogene TRBV3-2) and TRBJ2-7; D is unresolved. V lost 5 bases to trimming and J lost 2 bases, with 16 bases between them. Germline V CDR1 and CDR2: LGHDT, YNNKEL (reference sequence). The CDR3 length is 15 residues. The CDR3 region has the DNA TGTGCCAGCAGCGCAGGCCCCAGCTCAACCTACGAGCAGTACTTC. As protein: CASSAGPSSTYEQYF.

This rearrangement joins TRBV28 to TRBJ1-2, with D maybe TRBD1 (5 bases). The CDR3 spans 13 residues. Germline assignment: CDR1 MDHEN and CDR2 SYDVKM. Trimming cost V 2 bases and J 6 bases, with 10 bases left between them. In nucleotides, the CDR3 is TGTGCCAGCAGTTTACCAGGGAACAATGGCTACACCTTC. This gives the protein CASSLPGNNGYTF.

This rearrangement joins TRBV11-2 to TRBJ1-1; D unclear. From germline, CDR1 is SGHAT and CDR2 FQNNGV. The CDR3 runs to 14 residues. The germline V and J ends were trimmed by 5 bases and 0 bases, with 10 bases remaining between them. CDR3 nucleotides: TGTGCCAGCAGCAAGACATTACTGAACACTGAAGCTTTCTTT. Residues: CASSKTLLNTEAFF.

The chain is built from TRBV27 and TRBJ2-1, with 12 nucleotides matching TRBD2. Germline CDR1 and CDR2: MNHEY and SMNVEV (reference sequence). J was trimmed by 6 bases and V by 5 bases; bases with no gene match: 8. The CDR3 is 16 amino acids. The CDR3: CASSNPGLAGINEQFF. The CDR3 region has the DNA TGTGCCAGCAGTAACCCGGGACTAGCGGGCATCAATGAGCAGTTCTTC.

The chain combines TRBV12-3 or TRBV12-4 with TRBJ2-3; D gene unclear. The CDR3 spans 10 residues. V lost 5 bases, J lost 10 bases, and 7 bases lay in between. The CDR3 DNA sequence: TGTGCCAGCAGTCCCACTCCGCAGTATTTT. This sequence encodes CASSPTPQYF.